These T cell receptor beta chains were read from a single sample in a study of blood T cell repertoires in COVID-19. Method: immunoSEQ multiplex PCR; TCRdb's copy keeps in-frame clones and lacks some. This repertoire shows a few hundred thousand clones, 85% to 90% found once; its top ten account for 5.5% to 7.5%. What was sequenced was peripheral blood. The receptors shown here come from a woman aged 65 to 85 with active or convalescent COVID-19. The CDR3 runs from the conserved cysteine through the conserved F or W. A D gene is named only where the DNA matches it firmly. A row's size may be missing; if present it is once, few, many or a size class.

J: TRBJ2-5; V: TRBV6-5; D: TRBD1; size: NA; CDR3: CAGGQVQETQYF; DNA: TGTGCCGGGGGACAGGTCCAAGAGACCCAGTACTTC
J: TRBJ1-1; V: TRBV18; D: NA; size: few; CDR3: CASFRGTEAFF; DNA: TGTGCCAGCTTCCGAGGGACTGAAGCTTTCTTT
J: TRBJ1-4; V: TRBV27; D: TRBD1; size: NA; CDR3: CASSSQGDEKLFF; DNA: TGTGCCAGCAGTTCACAGGGGGATGAAAAACTGTTTTTT
J: TRBJ1-5; V: TRBV27; D: NA; size: NA; CDR3: CASGLVNQPQHF; DNA: TGTGCCAGCGGTCTAGTCAATCAGCCCCAGCATTTT
J: TRBJ2-5; V: TRBV5-4; D: NA; size: NA; CDR3: CASSLSSQETQYF; DNA: TGTGCCAGCAGCTTGTCCAGCCAAGAGACCCAGTACTTC
J: TRBJ1-5; V: TRBV9; D: NA; size: NA; CDR3: CASYLERGCNQPQHF; DNA: TGTGCCAGTTATCTAGAAAGGGGGTGCAATCAGCCCCAGCATTTT
J: TRBJ2-7; V: TRBV6-1; D: NA; size: NA; CDR3: CASSEGPRAVYEQYF; DNA: TGTGCCAGCAGTGAAGGCCCCAGGGCGGTATACGAGCAGTACTTC
J: TRBJ2-1; V: TRBV12-5; D: NA; size: NA; CDR3: CASAPTGTGEQFF; DNA: TGTGCTAGTGCCCCAACAGGGACCGGTGAGCAGTTCTTC
J: TRBJ2-7; V: TRBV6-5; D: TRBD1; size: NA; CDR3: CASADRGLGQYF; DNA: TGTGCCAGCGCAGACAGGGGACTCGGACAGTACTTC
J: TRBJ1-5; V: TRBV7-8; D: TRBD1; size: NA; CDR3: CASSWTSRQGRQPQHF; DNA: TGTGCCAGCAGCTGGACCTCGAGACAGGGGCGCCAGCCCCAGCATTTT
J: TRBJ1-5; V: TRBV19; D: TRBD1; size: NA; CDR3: CASRNLQGNNQPQHF; DNA: TGTGCCAGTAGAAATTTACAGGGGAATAATCAGCCCCAGCATTTT
J: TRBJ1-2; V: TRBV15; D: NA; size: NA; CDR3: CATSREGGGSPYGYTF; DNA: TGTGCCACCAGCAGAGAGGGAGGGGGGAGTCCCTATGGCTACACCTTC
J: TRBJ1-2; V: TRBV6-6; D: NA; size: once; CDR3: CASSYERRGYTF; DNA: TGTGCCAGCAGTTACGAGCGTCGGGGCTACACCTTC
J: TRBJ1-4; V: TRBV12-3/TRBV12-4; D: NA; size: once; CDR3: CASSFNQGGLFF; DNA: TGTGCCAGCAGTTTTAACCAGGGCGGACTGTTTTTT
J: TRBJ1-3; V: TRBV6-6; D: NA; size: NA; CDR3: CASSYLPGVTGNTIYF; DNA: TGTGCCAGCAGTTACCTGCCAGGGGTAACTGGAAACACCATATATTTT
J: TRBJ1-2; V: TRBV12-3/TRBV12-4; D: NA; size: NA; CDR3: CASRVGGFYGYTF; DNA: TGTGCCAGCAGGGTGGGGGGTTTCTATGGCTACACCTTC
J: TRBJ2-2; V: TRBV27; D: NA; size: NA; CDR3: CASRPPGPTGELFF; DNA: TGTGCCAGCCGACCCCCAGGTCCCACCGGGGAGCTGTTTTTT
J: TRBJ2-5; V: TRBV19; D: TRBD2; size: NA; CDR3: CASSAGGGLQETQYF; DNA: TGTGCCAGTAGTGCGGGAGGGGGGCTCCAAGAGACCCAGTACTTC